This TCR beta chain was sequenced during a study of blood T cell repertoires in COVID-19. Assay: immunoSEQ multiplex PCR; the TCRdb copy retains only in-frame clones and omits some. The sample shows roughly 150,000 clones, around 91% of them seen only once. The CDR3 length is 15 residues. Germline assignment: CDR1 SGHVS and CDR2 FQNEAQ. Trimming at V came to 5 bases and at J to 4 bases, leaving 11 bases not matched to a gene. The chain recombines TRBV7-8 with TRBJ2-7, with TRBD2 identical over 7 bases. The sequencing sample was made of peripheral blood. The TCR sequence derives from a woman between 40 and 55 years old with acute or convalescent COVID-19. The CDR3 DNA sequence: TGTGCCAGCAGCCTTACTGGGGACTACTTTTACGAGCAGTACTTC. It encodes CASSLTGDYFYEQYF.